Listed below are T cell receptor beta chains from one sample, sequenced in a study of blood T cell repertoires in COVID-19. Data came from immunoSEQ multiplex PCR; TCRdb stores just in-frame clones and leaves some out. Of approximately 61,000 clones listed, 88% are singletons. Sequencing used peripheral blood. These receptors were taken from a woman at least 80 years old with active COVID-19. Both conserved end residues are part of each CDR3.

>TRBV7-6|TRBJ1-2
CASSPQEVGYGYTF
>TRBV10-2|TRBJ1-1
CASSVRQGGEAFF
>TRBV4-3|TRBJ2-3
CASSQGWTSDTDTQYF
>TRBV27|TRBJ2-5
CASSSDRGQETQYF
>TRBV5-1|TRBJ1-1
CASSLDSSNTEAFF
>TRBV28|TRBJ2-5
CASSFGGVPETQYF
>TRBV9|TRBJ2-3
CASSASERITDTQYF
>TRBV28|TRBJ1-1
CASSLTAWGTEAFF
>TRBV6-5|TRBJ1-2
CASRSTGGGGYTF
>TRBV5-1|TRBJ2-7
CASSLGLAGGRDEQYF
>TRBV7-2|TRBJ1-6
CASSPSGGSYNSPLHF
>TRBV6-4|TRBJ2-2
CASSEHPGQGNTGELFF
>TRBV7-3|TRBJ2-1
CASSLLAGVAGEQFF
>TRBV5-1|TRBJ1-6
CASSLFGQRFYNSPLHF
>TRBV5-1|TRBJ2-1
CASSTGLAGGSYNEQFF
>TRBV19|TRBJ1-2
CASSIWRLPNYGYTF
>TRBV29-1|TRBJ2-1
CSVATGGPDEQFF
>TRBV7-2|TRBJ1-2
CASSLTGPYGYTF
>TRBV5-1|TRBJ2-1
CASSLGAFNEQFF
>TRBV4-2|TRBJ1-5
CASSSETGSGNQPQHF
>TRBV19|TRBJ2-2
CASSITSGGYTGELFF
>TRBV13|TRBJ2-7
CASSFRPSGGEQYF
>TRBV5-4|TRBJ2-2
CASSPTQTGELFF
>TRBV7-9|TRBJ2-7
CASSSTGIPPYEQYF
>TRBV6-5|TRBJ2-1
CASTPAGYNEQFF
>TRBV4-1|TRBJ2-7
CASSQVDRSSYEQYF
>TRBV7-3|TRBJ2-2
CASSFFAGGELFF
>TRBV11-3|TRBJ2-2
CASSLGRGYGNTGELFF
>TRBV7-2|TRBJ2-3
CASRIAGGLPDTQYF
>TRBV5-1|TRBJ1-1
CASSFIGQGDTEAFF
>TRBV30|TRBJ2-3
CAWTRGARDTQYF
>TRBV30|TRBJ2-2
CAWSRPAGAPGELFF
>TRBV6-6|TRBJ1-1
CASSYRTLRGTEAFF
>TRBV7-3|TRBJ2-2
CASSLGDRVGDTGELFF
>TRBV19|TRBJ2-1
CASSIRAGGINEQFF
>TRBV5-5|TRBJ2-2
CASSFRGRDGELFF
>TRBV3-1/TRBV3-2|TRBJ2-3
CASSQGGSWGLSTDTQYF
>TRBV4-3|TRBJ1-2
CASSQLDRGQSGYTF
>TRBV30|TRBJ1-6
CAWSLAGGAYNSPLHF
>TRBV7-3|TRBJ2-1
CASSSYSYNEQFF
>TRBV7-2|TRBJ1-6
CASSLTVNSPLHF
>TRBV6-1|TRBJ2-7
CASSEENRGWGEQYF
>TRBV4-3|TRBJ2-2
CASSQEWISGGNGGELFF
>TRBV5-4|TRBJ1-3
CASSLQGGGNTIYF
>TRBV11-2|TRBJ2-3
CASSTDRGRGYWSDTQYF
>TRBV7-8|TRBJ1-4
CASSLSTLQGAANEKLFF
>TRBV6-1|TRBJ2-7
CASSEWDRAAYEQYF
>TRBV13|TRBJ1-1
CASRPKGAGEAFF
>TRBV5-4|TRBJ2-1
CASSPGLENNEQFF
>TRBV27|TRBJ2-7
CASSLSASSYEQYF
>TRBV5-1|TRBJ1-1
CASSLQGRGNTEAFF
>TRBV7-2|TRBJ2-7
CASSLVAGAYEQYF
>TRBV10-3|TRBJ2-7
CAISTSKTSGGFERYF
>TRBV6-2/TRBV6-3|TRBJ2-7
CASSYRTALRAYEQYF
>TRBV7-2|TRBJ1-1
CASSLNRVGSTEAFF
>TRBV4-2|TRBJ2-7
CASSQGGRGPRGRQYF
>TRBV18|TRBJ2-1
CASSPRGGGFYEQFF
>TRBV3-1/TRBV3-2|TRBJ2-3
CASSHAGGGGRDTQYF
>TRBV7-9|TRBJ2-1
CASSLVSSGEGEQFF
>TRBV21-1|TRBJ2-3
CASSHGPLLACTDTQYF